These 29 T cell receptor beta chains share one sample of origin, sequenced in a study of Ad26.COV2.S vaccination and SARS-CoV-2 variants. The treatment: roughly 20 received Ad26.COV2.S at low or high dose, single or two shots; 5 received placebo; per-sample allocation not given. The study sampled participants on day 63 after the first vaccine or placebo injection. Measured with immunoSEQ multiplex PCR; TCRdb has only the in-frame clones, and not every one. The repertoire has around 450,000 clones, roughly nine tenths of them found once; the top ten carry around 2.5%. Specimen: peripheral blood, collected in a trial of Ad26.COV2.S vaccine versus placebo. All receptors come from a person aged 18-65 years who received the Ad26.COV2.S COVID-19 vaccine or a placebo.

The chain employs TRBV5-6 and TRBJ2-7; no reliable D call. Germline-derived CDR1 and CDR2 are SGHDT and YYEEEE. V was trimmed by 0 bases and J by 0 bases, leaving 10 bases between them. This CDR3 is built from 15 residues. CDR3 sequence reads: CASSLGGSHSYEQYV. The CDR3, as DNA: TGTGCCAGCAGCTTGGGAGGTTCACACTCCTACGAGCAGTACGTC.

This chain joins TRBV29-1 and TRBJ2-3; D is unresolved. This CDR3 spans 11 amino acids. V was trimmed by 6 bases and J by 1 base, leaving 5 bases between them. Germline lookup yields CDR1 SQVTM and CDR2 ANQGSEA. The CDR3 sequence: CSVLGTDTQYF. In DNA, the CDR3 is TGCAGCGTGCTAGGCACAGATACGCAGTATTTT.

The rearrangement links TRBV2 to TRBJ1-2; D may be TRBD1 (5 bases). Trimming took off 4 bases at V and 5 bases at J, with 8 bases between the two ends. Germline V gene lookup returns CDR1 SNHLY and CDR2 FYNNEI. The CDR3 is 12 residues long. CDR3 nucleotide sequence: TGTGCCAGCAGTGGGGGCGCGTATGGCTACACCTTC. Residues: CASSGGAYGYTF.

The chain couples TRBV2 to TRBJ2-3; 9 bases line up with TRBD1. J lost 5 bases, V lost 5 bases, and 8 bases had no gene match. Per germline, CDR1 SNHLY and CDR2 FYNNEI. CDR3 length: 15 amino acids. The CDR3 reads CASSHDRGEGDTQYF. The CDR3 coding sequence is TGTGCCAGCAGTCATGACAGGGGGGAAGGAGATACGCAGTATTTT.

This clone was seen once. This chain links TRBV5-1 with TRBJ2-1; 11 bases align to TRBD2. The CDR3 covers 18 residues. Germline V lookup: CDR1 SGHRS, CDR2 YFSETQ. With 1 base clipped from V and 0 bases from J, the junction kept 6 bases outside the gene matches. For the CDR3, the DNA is TGCGCCAGCAGCTTGTTTCCTAGCGGGAGGCACTCCTACAATGAGCAGTTCTTC. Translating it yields CASSLFPSGRHSYNEQFF.

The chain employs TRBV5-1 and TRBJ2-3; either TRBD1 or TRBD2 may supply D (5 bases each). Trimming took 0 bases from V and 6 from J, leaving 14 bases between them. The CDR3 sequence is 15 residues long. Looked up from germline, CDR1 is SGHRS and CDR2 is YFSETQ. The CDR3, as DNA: TGCGCCAGCAGCTTGGATATTGGGGGTTCGGATACGCAGTATTTT. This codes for CASSLDIGGSDTQYF. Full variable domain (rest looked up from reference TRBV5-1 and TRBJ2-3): KAGVTQTPRYLIKTRGQQVTLSCSPISGHRSVSWYQQTPGQGLQFLFEYFSETQRNKGNFPGRFSGRQFSNSRSEMNVSTLELGDSALYLCASSLDIGGSDTQYFGPGTRLTVL.

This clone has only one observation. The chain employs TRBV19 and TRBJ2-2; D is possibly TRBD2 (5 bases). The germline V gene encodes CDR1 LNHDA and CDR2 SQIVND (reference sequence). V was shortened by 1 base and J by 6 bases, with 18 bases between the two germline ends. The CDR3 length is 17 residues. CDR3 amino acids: CASSIATPRLAPGELFF. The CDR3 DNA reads TGTGCCAGTAGTATAGCAACCCCTCGGCTAGCTCCCGGGGAGCTGTTTTTT.

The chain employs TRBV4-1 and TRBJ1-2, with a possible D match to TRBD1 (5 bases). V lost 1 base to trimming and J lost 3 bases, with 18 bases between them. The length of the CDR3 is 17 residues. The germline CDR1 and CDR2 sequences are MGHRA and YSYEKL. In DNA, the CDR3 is TGCGCCAGCAGCCAAGTTATAACAGGACGCAGGGACTATGGCTACACCTTC. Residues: CASSQVITGRRDYGYTF.

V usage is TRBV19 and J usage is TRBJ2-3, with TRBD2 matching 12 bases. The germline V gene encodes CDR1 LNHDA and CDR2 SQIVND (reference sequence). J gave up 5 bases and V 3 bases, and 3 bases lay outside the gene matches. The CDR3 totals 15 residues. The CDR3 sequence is CASSIRLAGVDTQYF. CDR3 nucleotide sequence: TGTGCCAGTAGTATCCGACTAGCGGGAGTAGATACGCAGTATTTT.

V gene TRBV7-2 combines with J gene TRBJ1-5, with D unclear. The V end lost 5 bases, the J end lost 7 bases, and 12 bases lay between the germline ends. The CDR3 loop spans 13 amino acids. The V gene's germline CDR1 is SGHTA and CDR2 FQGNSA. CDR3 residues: CASSPDPLQPQHF. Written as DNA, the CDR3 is TGTGCCAGCAGCCCCGACCCCCTACAGCCCCAGCATTTT. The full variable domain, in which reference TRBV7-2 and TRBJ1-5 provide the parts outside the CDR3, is GAGVSQSPSNKVTEKGKDVELRCDPISGHTALYWYRQSLGQGLEFLIYFQGNSAPDKSGLPSDRFSAERTGGSVSTLTIQRTQQEDSAVYLCASSPDPLQPQHFGDGTRLSIL.

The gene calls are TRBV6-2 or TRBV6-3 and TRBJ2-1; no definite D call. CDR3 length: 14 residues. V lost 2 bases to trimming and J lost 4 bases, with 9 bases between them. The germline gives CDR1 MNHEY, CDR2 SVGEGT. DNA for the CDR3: TGTGCCAGCAGTTACCATTCCCCGTACAATGAGCAGTTCTTC. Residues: CASSYHSPYNEQFF.

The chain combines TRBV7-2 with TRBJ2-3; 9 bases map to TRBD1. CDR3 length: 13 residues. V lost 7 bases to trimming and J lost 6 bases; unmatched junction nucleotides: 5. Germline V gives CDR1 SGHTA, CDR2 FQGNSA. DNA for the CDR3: TGTGCCAGCAAAGACAGGGGGGTTGATACGCAGTATTTT. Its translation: CASKDRGVDTQYF.

The CDR3 is CATKDRIFSNQPQHF. DNA of the CDR3: TGTGCCACCAAAGACAGGATTTTTAGCAATCAGCCCCAGCATTTT. The chain combines TRBV15 with TRBJ1-5; D may be TRBD1 (6 bases). Germline CDR1 is LNHNV and CDR2 is YYDKDF (reference sequence). V was trimmed by 7 bases and J by 0 bases, leaving 13 bases between them. This CDR3 has 15 residues.

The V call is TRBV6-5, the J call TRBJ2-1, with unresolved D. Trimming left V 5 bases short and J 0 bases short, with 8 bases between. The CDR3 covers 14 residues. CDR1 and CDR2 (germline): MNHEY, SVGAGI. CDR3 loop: CASSRISSYNEQFF. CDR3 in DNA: TGTGCCAGCAGTCGGATTAGCTCCTACAATGAGCAGTTCTTC.

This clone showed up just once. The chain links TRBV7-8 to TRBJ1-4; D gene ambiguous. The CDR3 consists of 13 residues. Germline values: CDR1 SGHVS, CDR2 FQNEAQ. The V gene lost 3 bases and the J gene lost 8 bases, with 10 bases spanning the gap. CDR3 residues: CASSFGRSEKLFF. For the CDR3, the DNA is TGTGCCAGCAGCTTCGGAAGGAGCGAAAAACTGTTTTTT.

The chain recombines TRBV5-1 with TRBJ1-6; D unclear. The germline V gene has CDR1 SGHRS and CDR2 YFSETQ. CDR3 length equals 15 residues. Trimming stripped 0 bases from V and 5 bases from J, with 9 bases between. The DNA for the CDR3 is TGCGCCAGCAGCTTGGGGACGCCCAATAATTCACCCCTCCACTTT. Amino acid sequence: CASSLGTPNNSPLHF. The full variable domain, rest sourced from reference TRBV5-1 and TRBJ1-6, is KAGVTQTPRYLIKTRGQQVTLSCSPISGHRSVSWYQQTPGQGLQFLFEYFSETQRNKGNFPGRFSGRQFSNSRSEMNVSTLELGDSALYLCASSLGTPNNSPLHFGNGTRLTVT.

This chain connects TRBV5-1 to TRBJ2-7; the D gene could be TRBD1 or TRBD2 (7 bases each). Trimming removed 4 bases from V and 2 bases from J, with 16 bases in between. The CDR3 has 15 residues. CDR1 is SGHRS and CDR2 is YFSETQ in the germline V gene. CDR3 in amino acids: CASSLGTAGTYEQYF. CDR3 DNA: TGCGCCAGCAGCCTAGGGACAGCGGGGACCTACGAGCAGTACTTC.

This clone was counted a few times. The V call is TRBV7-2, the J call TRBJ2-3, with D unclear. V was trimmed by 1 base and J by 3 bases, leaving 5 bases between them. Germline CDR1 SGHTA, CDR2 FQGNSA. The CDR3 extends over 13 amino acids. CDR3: CASSLGKTDTQYF. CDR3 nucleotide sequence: TGTGCCAGCAGCTTAGGAAAAACAGATACGCAGTATTTT.

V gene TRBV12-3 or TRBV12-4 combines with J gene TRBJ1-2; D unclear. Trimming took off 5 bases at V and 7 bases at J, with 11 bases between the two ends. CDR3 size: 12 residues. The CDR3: CASSGLTGGYTF. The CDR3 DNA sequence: TGTGCCAGCAGTGGGTTAACCGGTGGCTACACCTTC.

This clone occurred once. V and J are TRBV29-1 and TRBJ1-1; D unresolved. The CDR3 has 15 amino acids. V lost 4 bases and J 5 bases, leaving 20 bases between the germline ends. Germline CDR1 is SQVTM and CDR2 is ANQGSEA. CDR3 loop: CSVALRLQIRTEAFF. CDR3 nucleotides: TGCAGCGTTGCCCTCCGTCTGCAGATAAGGACTGAAGCTTTCTTT.

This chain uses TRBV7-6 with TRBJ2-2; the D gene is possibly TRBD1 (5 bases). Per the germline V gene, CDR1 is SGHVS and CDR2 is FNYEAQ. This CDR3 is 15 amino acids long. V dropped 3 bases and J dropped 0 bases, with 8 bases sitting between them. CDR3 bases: TGTGCCAGCAGCTTCCGGACACCGAACACCGGGGAGCTGTTTTTT. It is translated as CASSFRTPNTGELFF.

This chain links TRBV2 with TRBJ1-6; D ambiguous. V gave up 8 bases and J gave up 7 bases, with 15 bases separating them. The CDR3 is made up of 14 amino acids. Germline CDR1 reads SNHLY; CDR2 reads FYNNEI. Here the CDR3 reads CASASRTGNSPLHF. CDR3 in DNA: TGTGCCAGCGCGAGCCGAACCGGGAATTCACCCCTCCACTTT. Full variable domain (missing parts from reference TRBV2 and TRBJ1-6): EPEVTQTPSHQVTQMGQEVILRCVPISNHLYFYWYRQILGQKVEFLVSFYNNEISEKSEIFDDQFSVERPDGSNFTLKIRSTKLEDSAMYFCASASRTGNSPLHFGNGTRLTVT.

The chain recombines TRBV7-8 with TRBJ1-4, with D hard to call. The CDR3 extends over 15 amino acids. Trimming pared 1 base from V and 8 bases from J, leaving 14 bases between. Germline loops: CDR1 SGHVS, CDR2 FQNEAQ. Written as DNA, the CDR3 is TGTGCCAGCAGCTTAGGGGCTGGGTCGGAGGAAAAACTGTTTTTT. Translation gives CASSLGAGSEEKLFF.

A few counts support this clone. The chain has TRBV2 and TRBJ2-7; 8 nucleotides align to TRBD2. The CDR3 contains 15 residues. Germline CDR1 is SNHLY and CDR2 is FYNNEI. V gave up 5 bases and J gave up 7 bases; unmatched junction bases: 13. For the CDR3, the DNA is TGTGCCAGCAGTTTACTAGCGGCCCTCGGTAGTGAGCAGTACGTC. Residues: CASSLLAALGSEQYV.

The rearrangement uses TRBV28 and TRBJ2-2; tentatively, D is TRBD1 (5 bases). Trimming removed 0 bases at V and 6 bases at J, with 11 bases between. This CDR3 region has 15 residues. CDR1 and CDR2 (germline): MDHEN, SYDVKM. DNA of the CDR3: TGTGCCAGCAGTTTATGGCAGGGCGAGGCCGGGGAGCTGTTTTTT. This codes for CASSLWQGEAGELFF.

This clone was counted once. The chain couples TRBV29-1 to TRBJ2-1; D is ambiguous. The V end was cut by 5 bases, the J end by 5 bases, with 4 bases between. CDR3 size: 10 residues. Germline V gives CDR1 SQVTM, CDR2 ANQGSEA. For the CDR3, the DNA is TGCAGCGTTTGGGACAATGAGCAGTTCTTC. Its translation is CSVWDNEQFF.

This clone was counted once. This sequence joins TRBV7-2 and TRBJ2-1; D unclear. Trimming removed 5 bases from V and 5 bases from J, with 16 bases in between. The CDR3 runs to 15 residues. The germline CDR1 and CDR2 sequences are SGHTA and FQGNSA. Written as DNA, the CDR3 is TGTGCCAGCAGCCTCCTTAGCAGGATGAACAATGAGCAGTTCTTC. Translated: CASSLLSRMNNEQFF.

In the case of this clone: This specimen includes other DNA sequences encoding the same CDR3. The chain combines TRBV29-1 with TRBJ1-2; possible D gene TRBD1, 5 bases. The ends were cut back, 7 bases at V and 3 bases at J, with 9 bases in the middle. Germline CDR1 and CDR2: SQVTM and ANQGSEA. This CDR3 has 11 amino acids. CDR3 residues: CSAGTDYGYTF. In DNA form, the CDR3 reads TGCAGCGCTGGGACCGACTATGGCTACACCTTC.

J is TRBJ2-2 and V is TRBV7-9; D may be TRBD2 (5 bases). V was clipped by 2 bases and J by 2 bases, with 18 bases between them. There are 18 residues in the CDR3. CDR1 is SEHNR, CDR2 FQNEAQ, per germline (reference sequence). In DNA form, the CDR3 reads TGTGCCAGCAGCTTACGGGCCCCGGGGTTAGGCAACACCGGGGAGCTGTTTTTT. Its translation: CASSLRAPGLGNTGELFF.